The next 23 T cell receptor beta chains were all read from a single sample in a study of T cells in narcolepsy. Profiling relied on immunoSEQ multiplex PCR, and the TCRdb table lists in-frame clones only, not all of them. The data contain some 34,000 clones, under 90% of them singletons. What was sequenced was CD45RA- memory CD4+ T cells from PBMCs. Source of these receptors: a human donor with narcolepsy.

The J gene is TRBJ1-6, the V gene TRBV27; unclear D gene. Deletions cut 2 bases from V and 7 bases from J, with 6 bases between. The CDR3 loop spans 13 amino acids. The germline gives CDR1 MNHEY, CDR2 SMNVEV (reference sequence). The CDR3 loop is CASSLVQNSPLHF. For the CDR3, the DNA is TGTGCCAGCAGTTTAGTTCAGAATTCACCCCTCCACTTT.

V and J are TRBV5-1 and TRBJ2-5; 7 nucleotides line up with TRBD2. CDR1 is SGHRS, CDR2 YFSETQ, per germline. V shed 4 bases and J 3 bases; nucleotides not matched to a gene: 9. CDR3 length: 15 residues. The CDR3: CASSLGGTREETQYF. CDR3 bases: TGCGCCAGCAGCCTCGGGGGGACGCGTGAAGAGACCCAGTACTTC.

The chain carries TRBV5-6 and TRBJ1-2; D call uncertain. This CDR3 comprises 11 residues. CDR1 is SGHDT, CDR2 YYEEEE, per germline. V was shortened by 3 bases and J by 3 bases, with 3 bases between the two germline ends. The CDR3 protein is CASSSDYGYTF. The CDR3 DNA reads TGTGCCAGCAGCTCCGACTATGGCTACACCTTC.

The chain links TRBV5-1 to TRBJ1-4; D not certain. Trimming pared 4 bases from V and 8 bases from J, leaving 18 bases between. The germline CDR1 and CDR2 sequences are SGHRS and YFSETQ. The CDR3 length is 15 residues. In DNA, the CDR3 is TGCGCCAGCAGCCAATGGCCCGAGATAAACGAAAAACTGTTTTTT. Translated, it gives CASSQWPEINEKLFF.

The CDR3 sequence is CAVGLGGTDTQYF. The CDR3 region has the DNA TGTGCCGTCGGACTGGGGGGCACAGATACGCAGTATTTT. The genes are TRBV10-3 and TRBJ2-3, with D tentatively TRBD1 or TRBD2 (5 bases each). Germline-derived CDR1 and CDR2 are ENHRY and SYGVKD. The CDR3 spans 13 residues. V was shortened by 11 bases and J by 1 base, with 13 bases between the two germline ends.

The CDR3 bases are TGTGCCAGCAGCTATCATGCGGGGGAGGCAGATACGCAGTATTTT. Its protein product is CASSYHAGEADTQYF. This chain links TRBV7-2 with TRBJ2-3; 7 bases align to TRBD2. CDR1 is SGHTA, CDR2 FQGNSA, per germline. CDR3 size: 15 residues. V lost 4 bases to trimming and J lost 4 bases; unmatched junction nucleotides: 8.

The V gene is TRBV5-1, the J gene TRBJ1-1; the D is unclear. In germline, CDR1 is SGHRS, CDR2 YFSETQ. Trimming took off 3 bases at V and 1 base at J, with 16 bases between the two ends. The CDR3 length is 16 residues. The CDR3 DNA reads TGCGCCAGCAGCTCCGACTCTCCCAGAGAGAACACTGAAGCTTTCTTT. This sequence encodes CASSSDSPRENTEAFF. Full variable domain (remainder filled in from reference TRBV5-1 and TRBJ1-1): KAGVTQTPRYLIKTRGQQVTLSCSPISGHRSVSWYQQTPGQGLQFLFEYFSETQRNKGNFPGRFSGRQFSNSRSEMNVSTLELGDSALYLCASSSDSPRENTEAFFGQGTRLTVV.

This chain connects TRBV5-1 to TRBJ2-7; D is perhaps TRBD1 or TRBD2 (5 bases each). The CDR3 consists of 12 residues. The V and J ends lost 4 bases and 7 bases respectively, with 12 bases between them. Germline V gives CDR1 SGHRS, CDR2 YFSETQ. The CDR3, as DNA: TGCGCCAGCAGCCGGGACGAGGGAGAGCAGTACTTC. It is translated as CASSRDEGEQYF. Full variable domain (missing parts from reference TRBV5-1 and TRBJ2-7): KAGVTQTPRYLIKTRGQQVTLSCSPISGHRSVSWYQQTPGQGLQFLFEYFSETQRNKGNFPGRFSGRQFSNSRSEMNVSTLELGDSALYLCASSRDEGEQYFGPGTRLTVT.

The genes are TRBV12-1 and TRBJ1-1; the tabulated D call, TRBD1, remains unverified against the DNA. TRBV12-1 is a listed pseudogene. The CDR3 contains 16 residues. The CDR3 DNA follows: TGTGCCAGCAGCTTTAAAAGTCGACAGGTCAAGGGGGAAGCTTTCTTT. Translation gives CASSFKSRQVKGEAFF.

The chain couples TRBV7-9 to TRBJ2-7; 9 nucleotides match TRBD1. CDR1 is SEHNR and CDR2 is FQNEAQ in the germline V gene (reference sequence). CDR3 length: 14 residues. The V segment lost 5 bases and the J segment 9 bases; nucleotides outside the gene matches: 11. The CDR3 nucleotides are TGTGCCAGCAGCGCTAATGCGGTGGGACAGGGGCAGTACTTC. Protein sequence: CASSANAVGQGQYF.

V usage is TRBV5-4 and J usage is TRBJ1-6; D is perhaps TRBD1 (6 bases). Germline V gene lookup returns CDR1 SGHNT and CDR2 YYREEE (reference sequence). V gave up 3 bases and J gave up 10 bases, with 14 bases separating them. This CDR3 spans 14 amino acids. CDR3 coding DNA: TGTGCCAGCAGCTCCCGGGGGGCGGGATCACCCCTCCACTTT. Protein product: CASSSRGAGSPLHF. The variable domain in full, with the rest retrieved from reference TRBV5-4 and TRBJ1-6, is ETGVTQSPTHLIKTRGQQVTLRCSSQSGHNTVSWYQQALGQGPQFIFQYYREEENGRGNFPPRFSGLQFPNYSSELNVNALELDDSALYLCASSSRGAGSPLHFGNGTRLTVT.

This chain uses TRBV5-1 with TRBJ2-2; TRBD1 agrees at 7 bases. Unmatched junction bases numbered 5, after V lost 5 bases and J lost 4 bases. This CDR3 has 14 residues. Germline V lookup: CDR1 SGHRS, CDR2 YFSETQ. DNA of the CDR3: TGCGCCAGCAGTCATGACAGGGCCACCGGGGAGCTGTTTTTT. This gives the protein CASSHDRATGELFF.

This clone was counted a few times. The chain employs TRBV4-3 and TRBJ1-4; 10 bases agree with TRBD1. With V trimmed by 6 bases and J by 10 bases, 11 bases remained unmatched. The CDR3 length is 15 residues. Per the germline V gene, CDR1 is LGHNA and CDR2 is YSLEER. Written as DNA, the CDR3 is TGCGCCAGCAGTAAGGACAGGGGGAAATTTGGAAAACTGTTTTTT. Its protein is CASSKDRGKFGKLFF.

Points on this clone: At the DNA level, this CDR3 is encoded by other sequences in the same sample as well. The chain joins TRBV7-9 to TRBJ2-2, with 11 bases identical to TRBD1. Germline values: CDR1 SEHNR, CDR2 FQNEAQ (reference sequence). V gave up 7 bases and J gave up 8 bases; unmatched junction bases: 12. This CDR3 spans 16 amino acids. CDR3 sequence reads: CASTHLGTGGRGELFF. In nucleotides, the CDR3 is TGTGCCAGCACACACCTCGGGACAGGGGGGCGGGGGGAGCTGTTTTTT.

V usage is TRBV18 and J usage is TRBJ2-7; 8 nucleotides align to TRBD1. The CDR3 loop spans 14 amino acids. Trimming removed 4 bases from V and 2 bases from J; junction bases left unmatched: 4. From germline, CDR1 is KGHSH and CDR2 LQKENI. The CDR3 reads CASSLKQGAYEQYF. The CDR3 coding sequence is TGTGCCAGCTCACTTAAACAGGGGGCCTACGAGCAGTACTTC.

In this sample, this clone turned up once. The V call is TRBV23-1, the J call TRBJ2-1; TRBD2 might be the D (6 bases). TRBV23-1 has ORF status, its function being uncertain. The CDR3 consists of 12 residues. Trimming took off 7 bases at V and 8 bases at J, with 12 bases between the two ends. The CDR3 nucleotides read TGCGCCAGCAAACTAACGGGAGATGAGCAGTTCTTC. This sequence encodes CASKLTGDEQFF.

The chain has TRBV28 and TRBJ1-6; 7 nucleotides align to TRBD1. CDR1 and CDR2 (germline): MDHEN, SYDVKM. V was pared by 2 bases and J by 10 bases, with 8 bases of the junction left unmatched. This CDR3 is built from 15 residues. The CDR3 loop reads CASSLAGGGKSPLHF. CDR3 in DNA: TGTGCCAGCAGTTTAGCAGGGGGGGGAAAATCACCCCTCCACTTT.

J is TRBJ2-1 and V is TRBV29-1; D may be TRBD1 (7 bases). The CDR3 sequence is 12 residues long. Germline V lookup: CDR1 SQVTM, CDR2 ANQGSEA. The V gene lost 7 bases and the J gene lost 6 bases, with 13 bases spanning the gap. The CDR3 DNA reads TGCAGCGCGGAGGGGGCCTCCAATGAGCAGTTCTTC. It translates to CSAEGASNEQFF.

The gene calls are TRBV5-4 and TRBJ1-2, with 7 nucleotides matching TRBD1. The CDR3 sequence is 15 residues long. V shed 5 bases and J 1 base; nucleotides not matched to a gene: 8. The germline CDR1 and CDR2 sequences are SGHNT and YYREEE (reference sequence). CDR3 DNA sequence: TGTGCCAGCAGGAATGGACAGGCCTTTAACTATGGCTACACCTTC. Translated, it gives CASRNGQAFNYGYTF.

V gene TRBV2 combines with J gene TRBJ1-5; D is unclear. CDR3 length: 15 residues. Looked up from germline, CDR1 is SNHLY and CDR2 is FYNNEI. The V and J ends lost 3 bases and 3 bases respectively, with 12 bases between them. CDR3 DNA sequence: TGTGCCAGCAGTGAGAATACACCGAACAATCAGCCCCAGCATTTT. Its protein product is CASSENTPNNQPQHF. The variable domain in full, with the rest retrieved from reference TRBV2 and TRBJ1-5, is EPEVTQTPSHQVTQMGQEVILRCVPISNHLYFYWYRQILGQKVEFLVSFYNNEISEKSEIFDDQFSVERPDGSNFTLKIRSTKLEDSAMYFCASSENTPNNQPQHFGDGTRLSIL.

The V call is TRBV5-1, the J call TRBJ2-6; 11 bases fit TRBD1. The CDR3 has 19 residues. Germline V gives CDR1 SGHRS, CDR2 YFSETQ. The ends lost 0 bases at V and 3 bases at J; junction bases unmatched: 8. CDR3 coding DNA: TGCGCCAGCAGCTTGGAGGCGGACAGGGGGCTTCATGGGGCCAACGTCCTGACTTTC. Translated: CASSLEADRGLHGANVLTF.

V is TRBV30 and J is TRBJ2-7; 8 nucleotides match TRBD2. The length of the CDR3 is 15 residues. CDR1 is GTSNPN, CDR2 SVGIG, per germline (reference sequence). V lost 2 bases to trimming and J lost 0 bases; unmatched junction nucleotides: 6. This CDR3 is CAWSLGLGGSYEQYF. CDR3 in DNA: TGTGCCTGGAGTTTGGGACTAGGAGGCTCCTACGAGCAGTACTTC.

The chain carries TRBV2 and TRBJ1-5; 7 nucleotides match TRBD1. Trimming removed 3 bases from V and 11 bases from J; junction bases left unmatched: 7. Germline loops: CDR1 SNHLY, CDR2 FYNNEI. The CDR3 is made up of 13 amino acids. CDR3 amino acids: CASSETGPLTQHF. CDR3 in DNA: TGTGCCAGCAGTGAGACAGGGCCCCTAACCCAGCATTTT.